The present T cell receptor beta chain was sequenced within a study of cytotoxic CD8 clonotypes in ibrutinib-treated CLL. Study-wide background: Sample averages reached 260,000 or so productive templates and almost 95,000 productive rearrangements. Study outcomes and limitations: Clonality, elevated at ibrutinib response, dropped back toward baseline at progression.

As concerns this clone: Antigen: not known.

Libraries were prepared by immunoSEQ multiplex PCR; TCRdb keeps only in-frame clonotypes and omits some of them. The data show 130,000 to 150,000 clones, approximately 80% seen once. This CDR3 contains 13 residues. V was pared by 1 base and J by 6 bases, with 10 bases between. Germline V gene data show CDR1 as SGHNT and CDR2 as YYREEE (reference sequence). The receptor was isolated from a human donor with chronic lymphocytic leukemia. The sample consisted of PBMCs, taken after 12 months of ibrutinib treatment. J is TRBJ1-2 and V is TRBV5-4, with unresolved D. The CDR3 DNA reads TGTGCCAGCAGCTTGTGGGGTCCGAATGGCTACACCTTC. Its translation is CASSLWGPNGYTF.